This TCR beta chain was retrieved from a study of blood T cell repertoires in COVID-19 (dated by TCRdb to 2020 to 2021). Background for the entire study: Samples covering the acute and convalescent phases of COVID-19 were provided by collaborators in the United States, Italy and Spain. The prospective study material was composed of cDNA or gDNA derived from T cells, B-cell-depleted T cells, or PBMCs. Deeply sampled blood TCRbeta repertoires from subjects exposed to, actively infected with, or recovered from COVID-19 were included in the dataset. The repertoires were released in a freely available public database meant as a resource for research on the immune response to SARS-CoV-2. Samples were obtained from the ongoing ImmuneRACE study (first 160 participants) and from 1,254 subjects provided by 6 global collaborators. Nearly every sample came with metadata listing a de-identified subject ID, COVID-19 status, age in years and sex. Where available, HLA class I and class II types were taken from metadata supplied by the sample provider and were not determined by assay-based typing.

TCRbeta CDR3 regions were amplified from genomic DNA by means of the immunoSEQ Assay, a bias-controlled multiplex PCR. In the source study's methods: Nucleated cell counts per sample were estimated from amplification of reference gene primers within the assay. To quantify the absolute abundance of each unique TCRbeta CDR3 rearrangement, sequence reads were collapsed and filtered. For each sample, productive Simpson clonality was calculated by taking the square root of Simpson's diversity index across productive rearrangements. Not all clones reach the TCRdb copy of this immuneACCESS table, which keeps in-frame sequences only. Checked studies attribute under half of the gap to unresolved V genes and leave the rest unexplained. V and J calls and clone size are as listed in that table; D and trimming were resolved from the DNA. The sample table shows 150,000 to 200,000 clones, and 85% are seen once. The top ten constitute around 0.93% of the sample.

This clone was observed a handful of times. No antigen is known for it. Nothing much larger sits one base from this clone, and base qualities are not available. One collaborating source in Seattle enrolled patients while the patients were actively infected and followed the patients over time throughout the course of disease. Each collaborating institution followed its own protocols to collect whole blood in K2EDTA tubes. For TCRbeta analysis, collaborators shipped samples in one of three forms: frozen whole blood, isolated PBMCs, or DNA extracted from either of those sample types. Reading from cysteine to phenylalanine, the CDR3 counts 15 amino acids. The kept DNA is CDR3 alone, 45 bases in frame from the first base. CDR1 and CDR2 are read off the germline V gene (reference sequence) as GTSNPN and SVGIG. Ends trimmed: V by 0 bases, J by 4 bases; bases unmatched to a gene: 5. Beyond this particular receptor, the publication reports: The amount of clinical and demographic metadata varied by source and participant and was provided uncurated.

Sequencing was done on a sample of peripheral blood. Recombination connected TRBV30 to TRBJ2-1, and 8 junction bases match TRBD2. This receptor was taken from a man in his sixties with COVID-19, enrolled during active disease. The CDR3 here reads CAWSVGSGNYNEQFF. The bases read TGTGCCTGGAGTGTAGGTAGCGGGAATTACAATGAGCAGTTCTTC.